This T cell receptor (beta chain) came from a study of response to subunit inactivated influenza vaccine. Study-level results: Few new T cells, the authors suggested, are recruited by each seasonal influenza vaccination.

This clonotype was observed at least ten times. What it binds is unknown. TCRdb itself ran the RT-PCR reads through MiXCR, one entry per CDR3 protein. The profile shows more than 700,000 distinct CDR3 sequences, 20% to 25% of them singletons. This TCR came from a man in his fifties who received an inactivated influenza vaccine. Sample: PBMCs from blood, taken 5 days after vaccination.

The CDR3 DNA sequence: TGCGCCAGCAGCGCTGACGGGAAGGGAGGAAAGCAGTTCTTC. This gives the protein CASSADGKGGKQFF. This chain links TRBV5-1 with TRBJ2-1; D is perhaps TRBD2 (6 bases). V shed 4 bases and J shed 11 bases, with 19 bases lying between them. CDR3 length: 14 residues. Germline-derived CDR1 and CDR2 are SGHRS and YFSETQ.